A selection of T cell receptor beta chains follows, all from one sample in a study of blood T cell repertoires in COVID-19. Some clones are missing from TCRdb's copy, which holds only in-frame ones; the method was immunoSEQ multiplex PCR. The profile shows tens of thousands of clones, 65% to 85% of them singletons. The specimen sequenced was peripheral blood. All receptors derive from a woman aged 60-75 years with acute or convalescent COVID-19. The conserved cysteine and the conserved F or W are not part of the CDR3 here. Each record gives: V gene, clone size, CDR3 protein. The size of a clone is reported for some rows only, either as once, few or many, or as a class for expanded clones.

v_gene: TRBV5-1
abundance: NA
CDR3aa: ASSLAYGKDTGELF

v_gene: TRBV6-1
abundance: NA
CDR3aa: ASSEVIGAIDGYT

v_gene: TRBV4-1
abundance: once
CDR3aa: ASSQGTSGTLDTQY

v_gene: TRBV7-2
abundance: NA
CDR3aa: ASSPEAGGTYNEQF

v_gene: TRBV19
abundance: once
CDR3aa: ASSGSGHNQPQH

v_gene: TRBV18
abundance: NA
CDR3aa: ASSREANYGYT

v_gene: TRBV25-1
abundance: once
CDR3aa: ASSEYGGVGELF

v_gene: TRBV30
abundance: few
CDR3aa: AWSLSGRVFLNEQF

v_gene: TRBV5-4
abundance: NA
CDR3aa: ASSLRDSPIGEQY

v_gene: TRBV18
abundance: NA
CDR3aa: ASSGPGQNTGELF

v_gene: TRBV11-3
abundance: NA
CDR3aa: ASSLDLTSGSHEQY

v_gene: TRBV7-9
abundance: NA
CDR3aa: ASSLAHTKTQY

v_gene: TRBV2
abundance: NA
CDR3aa: ASSEMGRPGTGELF

v_gene: TRBV4-2
abundance: NA
CDR3aa: ASSQIGTGDNEQF

v_gene: TRBV19
abundance: NA
CDR3aa: ASSKAGSTDTQY

v_gene: TRBV7-2
abundance: once
CDR3aa: ASSLVLAGGLDTQY

v_gene: TRBV5-1
abundance: NA
CDR3aa: ASSEPETGDGYT

v_gene: TRBV6-5
abundance: NA
CDR3aa: ASSFPRGLNTEAF